The 6 T cell receptor beta chains in this list originate from one sample, sequenced in a study of T cell repertoires in cytomegalovirus infection. TCRdb re-called the reads with MiXCR, one entry per CDR3 protein. The top ten hold 11% to 15% of the sample, which has fewer than 300,000 distinct CDR3 sequences, 25% seen once. Material: PBMCs. Receptor source: a human donor in good health (CMV status not recorded). Some clones in this sample may be carry-over from other donors' samples.

Regarding this clonotype: One base away lies a much larger clone, so this may be a sequencing read error. The rearrangement uses TRBV4-3 and TRBJ1-5; D is unresolved. Trimming took off 0 bases at V and 2 bases at J, with 17 bases between the two ends. The germline V gene has CDR1 LGHNA and CDR2 YSLEER. This CDR3 comprises 18 residues. CDR3 DNA: TGCGCCAGCAGCCAAGAGTTAGCGGGCTCAGCGGGCAATCAGCCCCAGCATTTT. Protein product: CASSQELAGSAGNQPQHF.

This clonotype was recorded at least ten times. The chain combines TRBV28 with TRBJ2-5; D ambiguous. The length of the CDR3 is 14 residues. V was cut by 6 bases and J by 4 bases, with 15 bases left in between. Germline V gene sequence: CDR1 MDHEN, CDR2 SYDVKM. DNA for the CDR3: TGTGCCAGCAGCCGACCCCAGAGTCGAGAGACCCAGTACTTC. Amino acids: CASSRPQSRETQYF.

The chain employs TRBV4-3 and TRBJ2-7; D ambiguous. The CDR3 totals 14 residues. Germline V gene data show CDR1 as LGHNA and CDR2 as YSLEER. V shed 0 bases and J shed 0 bases, with 6 bases lying between them. Here the CDR3 DNA reads TGCGCCAGCAGCCAAGATGCCTTCTCCTACGAGCAGTACTTC. It yields the protein CASSQDAFSYEQYF.

V usage is TRBV5-1 and J usage is TRBJ2-5; D is perhaps TRBD2 (5 bases). CDR1 and CDR2 (germline): SGHRS, YFSETQ. This CDR3 region has 15 residues. With 2 bases removed from V and 1 base from J, the gap between germline ends came to 12 bases. CDR3 region: CASSFGRGTQETQYF. In nucleotides, the CDR3 is TGCGCCAGCAGCTTTGGACGGGGAACCCAAGAGACCCAGTACTTC.

A few counts support this clonotype. V usage is TRBV12-3 or TRBV12-4 and J usage is TRBJ2-1; D is undetermined. The CDR3 sequence is 14 residues long. V dropped 1 base and J dropped 4 bases, with 8 bases sitting between them. The CDR3, as DNA: TGTGCCAGCAGTTTAGAAGCAGCATACAATGAGCAGTTCTTC. It specifies CASSLEAAYNEQFF.

CDR3 sequence reads: CSARGQGFEQFF. CDR3 sequence (DNA): TGCAGTGCCCGAGGACAGGGCTTTGAGCAGTTCTTC. The J gene is TRBJ2-1, the V gene TRBV20-1; 8 positions match TRBD1. The CDR3 covers 12 residues. CDR1 is DFQATT and CDR2 is SNEGSKA in the germline V gene (reference sequence). Trimming cost V 6 bases and J 9 bases; bases outside gene matches: 7.